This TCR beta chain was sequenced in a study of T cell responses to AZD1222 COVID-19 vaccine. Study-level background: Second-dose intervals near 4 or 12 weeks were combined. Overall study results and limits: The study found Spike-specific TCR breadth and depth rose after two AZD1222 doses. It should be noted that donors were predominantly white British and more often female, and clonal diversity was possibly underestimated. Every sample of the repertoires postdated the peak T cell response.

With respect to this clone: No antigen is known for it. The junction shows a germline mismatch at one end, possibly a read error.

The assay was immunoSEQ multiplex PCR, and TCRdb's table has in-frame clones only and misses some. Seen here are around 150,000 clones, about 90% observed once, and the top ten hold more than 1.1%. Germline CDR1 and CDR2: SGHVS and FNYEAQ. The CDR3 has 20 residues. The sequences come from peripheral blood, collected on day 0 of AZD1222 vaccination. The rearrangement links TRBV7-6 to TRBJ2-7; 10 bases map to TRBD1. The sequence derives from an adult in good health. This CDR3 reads CASSLALRGTGARGSHEQYF. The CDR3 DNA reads TGTGCCAGCAGCTTAGCGCTAAGAGGGACAGGGGCTCGGGGCTCCCACGAGCAGTACTTC.